These T cell receptor beta chains were read from a single sample in a study of cytomegalovirus exposure and HLA in healthy donors. The method was immunoSEQ multiplex PCR; TCRdb's version includes in-frame clones alone and lacks a portion of them. Of 130,000 or so clones listed, 85% to 90% are singletons. The specimen was PBMCs. The origin of the receptors is a man under 40 in good health and CMV-seronegative. Both conserved end residues are part of each CDR3. A D gene is named only where the DNA matches it firmly. The size entry is marked missing in some rows and otherwise reads once, few, many or a size class.

j_call v_call d_call clone_size cdr3_nt cdr3_aa
TRBJ1-4 TRBV28 TRBD1 . TGTGCCAGCAGTAGACAGGGAATATCTGGAAAACTGTTTTTT CASSRQGISGKLFF
TRBJ1-2 TRBV12-5 . . TGTGCTAGTGGTTTGGTACCCTCGCAGGGTTGGTATGGCTACACCTTC CASGLVPSQGWYGYTF
TRBJ2-5 TRBV25-1 TRBD2 . TGTGCCAGCAGTGAATTTGGGGCGGGGGGGACCCAGTACTTC CASSEFGAGGTQYF
TRBJ2-5 TRBV11-2 TRBD2 . TGTGCCAGCAGCTTAGCCAGCGGGGCCCTAGGGGAGACCCAGTACTTC CASSLASGALGETQYF
TRBJ2-3 TRBV29-1 . . TGCAGCACCCTCGGAGGGATTCTCGCAGATACGCAGTATTTT CSTLGGILADTQYF
TRBJ2-7 TRBV7-7 TRBD1 few TGTGCTAGCAGCTTAGAGGACAGGGTCAGCGAGCAGTACTTC CASSLEDRVSEQYF
TRBJ2-5 TRBV27 TRBD1 once TGTGCCAGCAGCCGGCACCCTCAGACAGGGTGCCGAGGAACCCAGTACTTC CASSRHPQTGCRGTQYF
TRBJ1-1 TRBV6-4 . . TGTGCCAGCAGTGCGGCCGGGGGGGGACGCCTGAACACTGAAGCTTTCTTT CASSAAGGGRLNTEAFF
TRBJ2-1 TRBV5-1 . . TGCGCCAGCAGCTTGGGCCACCCGGGCTACAATGAGCAGTTCTTC CASSLGHPGYNEQFF
TRBJ2-1 TRBV11-2 . . TGTGCCAGCAGCCAAAGAGGACAGATCCATTACAATGAGCAGTTCTTC CASSQRGQIHYNEQFF
TRBJ2-7 TRBV11-2 . . TGTGCCAGCAGTCCAAACGGGTTTACCTACGAGCAGTACTTC CASSPNGFTYEQYF
TRBJ1-1 TRBV11-2 TRBD1 once TGTGCCAGCAGCCAAAACAGGGGCGGGACTGAAGCTTTCTTT CASSQNRGGTEAFF
TRBJ1-1 TRBV5-1 . . TGCGCCAGCAGCTTGGATCGGGGGGGCACTGAAGCTTTCTTT CASSLDRGGTEAFF
TRBJ2-7 TRBV4-3 . . TGCGCCAGCAGCCAAGTTCCAGGGCAGGCCTACGAGCAGTACTTC CASSQVPGQAYEQYF
TRBJ1-3 TRBV7-9 . . TGTGCCAGCAGCTCCAAACCGGGACACCTCTCTGGAAACACCATATATTTT CASSSKPGHLSGNTIYF
TRBJ2-7 TRBV27 TRBD1 few TGTGCCAGCAGCCCGGACAGGGGGTTTGAGCAGTACTTC CASSPDRGFEQYF
TRBJ2-2 TRBV7-9 TRBD2 . TGTGCCAGCAGCTTGGGAGGACTAGCGGGGAACACCGGGGAGCTGTTTTTT CASSLGGLAGNTGELFF
TRBJ2-1 TRBV28 TRBD2 . TGTGCCAGCAGCCTAACCGGGACTAGTAGCCATGAGCAGTTCTTC CASSLTGTSSHEQFF
TRBJ1-1 TRBV6-6 . . TGTGCCAGCAGTTACTTCTCAGGACTGGACACTGAAGCTTTCTTT CASSYFSGLDTEAFF
TRBJ2-5 TRBV5-1 TRBD2 . TGCGCCAGCACCAGGACTAGCGGGGAACAGACCCAGTACTTC CASTRTSGEQTQYF
TRBJ1-2 TRBV11-2 . . TGTGCCAGCAGCTTAAGTTGGGGGGGACTCGACTTTTATGGCTACACCTTC CASSLSWGGLDFYGYTF
TRBJ2-1 TRBV2 . . TGTGCCAGCAGTGTACTAGTGAACAATGAGCAGTTCTTC CASSVLVNNEQFF
TRBJ2-2 TRBV18 . . TGTGCCAGCTCACCGCTGAGTCCGAGGAACACCGGGGAGCTGTTTTTT CASSPLSPRNTGELFF
TRBJ2-7 TRBV18 . . TGTGCCAGCTCACCAGGACACCATTCCGAGCAGTACTTC CASSPGHHSEQYF
TRBJ2-2 TRBV27 . . TGTGCCAGCAGCCGGGGCACCGGGGAGCTGTTTTTT CASSRGTGELFF
TRBJ1-2 TRBV2 TRBD1 . TGTGCCAGCAGAGCACAGGGGGCGGATGGCTACACCTTC CASRAQGADGYTF
TRBJ2-3 TRBV9 TRBD1 . TGTGCCAGCAGCGACGGACAGGGGTTGACTGCAACTAGCACAGATACGCAGTATTTT CASSDGQGLTATSTDTQYF
TRBJ1-1 TRBV4-3 TRBD1 . TGCGCCAGCAGCCCAAAGGGGACAGGGGGCAGAACTGAAGCTTTCTTT CASSPKGTGGRTEAFF
TRBJ2-1 TRBV5-1 TRBD1 once TGCGCCAGCAGTCTCCCGACAGGGTGGAATGAGCAGTTCTTC CASSLPTGWNEQFF
TRBJ1-2 TRBV27 . . TGTGCCAGCAGTCCAGATCGAACGTCCAATGGCTACACCTTC CASSPDRTSNGYTF
TRBJ1-1 TRBV6-6 . once TGTGCCAGCACCCTCGGGATGAACACTGAAGCTTTCTTT CASTLGMNTEAFF
TRBJ1-4 TRBV29-1 TRBD1 once TGCAGCGTCCTGGACAGGAATGAAAAACTGTTTTTT CSVLDRNEKLFF
TRBJ2-7 TRBV2 . . TGTGCCAGCAGTGAGGGACACACCTACGAGCAGTACTTC CASSEGHTYEQYF
TRBJ1-3 TRBV5-6 TRBD1 . TGTGCCAGCAGCTTGGGACAGGGCCCCCACACCATATATTTT CASSLGQGPHTIYF
TRBJ2-1 TRBV7-2 TRBD1 . TGTGCCAGCAGCAAAACCGGGACAGGGGACAATGAGCAGTTCTTC CASSKTGTGDNEQFF
TRBJ2-7 TRBV25-1 . few TGTGCCAGCAGTCTTTCACTCGGGACTGAGTACTTC CASSLSLGTEYF
TRBJ1-2 TRBV6-1 TRBD1 . TGTGCCAGCAGTGGGGGACAGGGTTTAGGAGTACGTTTTGGCTACACCTTC CASSGGQGLGVRFGYTF
TRBJ2-5 TRBV11-2 . . TGTGCCAGCAGCGCGACAGTGGCCAAAGAGACCCAGTACTTC CASSATVAKETQYF
TRBJ1-2 TRBV7-9 TRBD1 . TGTGCCAGCAGCTTAACCGGGACAGGGCCGGTTAACTATGGCTACACCTTC CASSLTGTGPVNYGYTF
TRBJ2-2 TRBV2 TRBD1 . TGTGCCAGCAGTGAAGTAGGGGGCTGGACCGGGGAGCTGTTTTTT CASSEVGGWTGELFF
TRBJ1-1 TRBV5-1 . . TGCGCCAGCAGCTTGGACCCCGACAGGCAGTGGAACACTGAAGCTTTCTTT CASSLDPDRQWNTEAFF
TRBJ2-2 TRBV5-1 TRBD1 few TGCGCCAGCAGCTTGTTCACAGGGGGCACCGGGGAGCTGTTTTTT CASSLFTGGTGELFF
TRBJ2-7 TRBV7-2 TRBD2 . TGTGCCAGCAGATCAGGGAGCGGGGCCACCTACGAGCAGTACTTC CASRSGSGATYEQYF
TRBJ2-7 TRBV27 TRBD1 few TGTGCCAGCAGTCCGAGGGGGCTCGAGCAGTACTTC CASSPRGLEQYF
TRBJ1-5 TRBV27 TRBD1 . TGTGCCAGCAGTTTAGACAGGGTCGGTCAGCCCCAGCATTTT CASSLDRVGQPQHF
TRBJ2-5 TRBV5-4 . . TGTGCCAGCAGTCTCCAGGGTTTTGGTCGGGAGACCCAGTACTTC CASSLQGFGRETQYF
TRBJ1-4 TRBV2 . . TGTGCCAGCAGTGAACGACAGTACACTAATGAAAAACTGTTTTTT CASSERQYTNEKLFF
TRBJ1-4 TRBV25-1 . . TGTGCCAGCAGTGAATATATAATGGCCCCTCAGGGCGAAAAACTGTTTTTT CASSEYIMAPQGEKLFF
TRBJ2-1 TRBV7-3 . . TGTGCCAGTGGACATCCCAATGAGCAGTTCTTC CASGHPNEQFF
TRBJ2-1 TRBV28 TRBD1 . TGTGCCAGCAGTTCCGGGACAGGGGACTACAATGAGCAGTTCTTC CASSSGTGDYNEQFF
TRBJ1-2 TRBV11-2 TRBD1 . TGTGCCAGCAGCCCTCAAGGGACAGGGCCCAACTATGGCTACACCTTC CASSPQGTGPNYGYTF
TRBJ1-1 TRBV11-2 . . TGTGCCAGCAGCTTAGATCTTTCTGACACTGAAGCTTTCTTT CASSLDLSDTEAFF
TRBJ1-2 TRBV28 . . TGTGCCAGCAGTTTAGGTCGCAGTCATAACTATGGCTACACCTTC CASSLGRSHNYGYTF
TRBJ1-6 TRBV6-5 TRBD1 . TGTGCCAGCAGGGGAGGACAGGGTCTGAATTCACCCCTCCACTTT CASRGGQGLNSPLHF
TRBJ2-5 TRBV5-4 TRBD1 . TGTGCCAGCAGCTGGAACAGGGGCCAAGAGACCCAGTACTTC CASSWNRGQETQYF